This T cell receptor beta chain was recorded in a study of tumor T cells in aggressive B-cell lymphoma. The protocol was immunoSEQ multiplex PCR, while the TCRdb copy is restricted to in-frame clones and leaves out a portion. The sample holds over 2,000 clones, over 75% seen once. V was clipped by 9 bases and J by 3 bases, with 15 bases between them. Germline CDR1 reads LNHDA; CDR2 reads SQIVND (reference sequence). This CDR3 is built from 13 residues. This receptor was taken from an adult with diffuse large B cell lymphoma. The chain joins TRBV19 to TRBJ2-7; D may be TRBD1 (7 bases). The sample consisted of tumor tissue. In nucleotides, the CDR3 is TGTGCCAGCTCCGCCCAGGGGGGCTACGAGCAGTACTTC. Protein: CASSAQGGYEQYF.